This TCR beta chain stems from a study of OX40 agonist ivuxolimab in advanced cancers. Regarding the research as a whole: Ivuxolimab, which targeted the costimulatory receptor OX40 (CD134), was an agonistic, fully human IgG2 monoclonal antibody. Intravenous ivuxolimab was administered to patients every 2 weeks at six dose levels: 0.01, 0.1, 0.3, 1.5, 3 and 10 mg/kg. Of the roughly 52 dose-escalation patients, hepatocellular carcinoma was present in approximately 20, melanoma in around 15, renal cell carcinoma in 9 and head and neck cancer in 9. In the dose-escalation cohort, more than 75% of patients were male, and the mean age was around 60 years, with a range of about 23 to 90. Patients were allowed to have had prior anti-PD-1, anti-PD-L1 or anti-CTLA-4 therapy, and approximately 40% of the dose-escalation patients had been treated with checkpoint inhibitors. Partial responses were achieved by three dose-escalation patients, of whom one had hepatocellular carcinoma and two had cutaneous melanoma. Peripheral TCRbeta sequencing aimed to test whether ivuxolimab altered TCR sequence diversity and caused clonal T-cell expansion. The monotherapy dose-escalation portion (N ≈ 56 patients) of the phase I ivuxolimab trial is reported in the paper. What the authors observed across the whole study: At doses of 0.1 to 3.0 mg/kg, clonal expansion of both CD4+ and CD8+ T cells in blood was seen between baseline and week 6. On average, CD8+ T cells showed more expanded clones than CD4+ T cells after ivuxolimab. The antigen specificity of the peripheral T cells that underwent clonal expansion was not determined. Low levels of normalized T-cell clonal expansion were also seen in some patients who did not respond. In the 0.1-3.0 mg/kg groups, partial responders had among the lowest normalized peripheral clonal expansion, particularly in CD8+ T cells.

As to this clone: Its antigen specificity is not known. Per-base quality was not reported, and no clone a single base away is much larger than it.

Genomic DNA was isolated from the sorted cells so that the TCRbeta CDR3 region could be sequenced. The immunoSEQ Assay was used to sequence the TCRbeta CDR3 regions. The source is immuneACCESS, and TCRdb retained only in-frame sequences with V and J called. Part of the clones is not carried over; for the studies checked, unresolved V genes explain less than half of this, and the remainder is unexplained. Present in this sample are around 60,000 clones, around 90% of which were seen just once. Clones ranked in the top ten supply more than 20% of the sample. Patients with a history of autoimmune disease or receiving systemic immunosuppression were excluded from the trial. Peripheral blood for TCR sequencing was collected from all dose cohorts at baseline, on cycle 4 day 1, and on cycle 7 day 1. Samples came from an open-label, multicenter, first-in-human phase I dose-escalation trial of ivuxolimab. Adults with locally advanced or metastatic head and neck squamous cell, hepatocellular, melanoma or renal cell carcinoma were enrolled in the trial. Before TCR sequencing, CD4+ and CD8+ T cells were separately sorted from peripheral blood.

V gives up 3 bases and J gives up 4 bases, and the segment between their germline ends measures 9 bases. CDR1 and CDR2, looked up from the germline V gene (reference sequence), are SEHNR and FQNEAQ. From the cysteine through the phenylalanine, the CDR3 covers 13 amino acids. Only the CDR3 DNA stays, 39 bases, in frame from base 1. The sequence joins TRBV7-9 to TRBJ2-5, with no D gene named confidently. The sample in question was CD4+ or CD8+ T cells sorted from blood, obtained in a trial of the OX40 agonist ivuxolimab. This clonotype was sampled from an adult with an advanced solid tumor such as melanoma, head and neck, liver or kidney cancer. DNA sequence: TGTGCCAGCAGCTTTTTGGGTCTAGAGACCCAGTACTTC. The translation is CASSFLGLETQYF.